Included here is one T cell receptor beta chain sequence, with context. The sample is drawn from a study of T cells in Graves' hyperthyroidism and ophthalmopathy. Stable hyperthyroidism: no ophthalmopathy progression over 18 months of follow-up. Patients aged 18 to 65 had newly diagnosed hyperthyroidism that had lasted under 2 months. Each diagnosis drew on symptoms, thyroxine, TRAb, thyroid ultrasound and orbital computed tomography findings. This CDR3 is built from 13 residues. Germline values: CDR1 ENHRY, CDR2 SYGVKD. V shed 11 bases, J shed 5 bases, and the junction held 8 bases outside the gene matches. Researchers took RNA transcripts and amplified the TCR beta CDR3 regions from them. An initial round of RT-PCR targeting the TCR CDR3 relied on the HTBI primer set. TCRdb called the multiplex PCR reads again in MiXCR, with one record for every CDR3 protein. Of approximately 400,000 distinct CDR3 sequences in the sample, 15% to 19% were seen once.

This clonotype was sampled from a woman between 18 and 29 years old with Graves' hyperthyroidism. Sequencing input: blood. This chain uses TRBV10-3 with TRBJ2-3, with 9 bases identical to TRBD2. The CDR3: CASLGGRGDTQYF. The CDR3 bases are TGTGCCTCCCTGGGCGGGAGGGGAGATACGCAGTATTTT.